The present TCR beta chain was sequenced within a study of T cell repertoires in cytomegalovirus infection (dated by TCRdb to between 2017 and 2020). Looking at the study overall: Because public TCR beta signatures pointed to carriage of CMV infection together with the matching HLA type, the HLA type of each donor mattered for the analysis. What the research found in general, with its limitations: The ex vivo response was dominated by HLA-C-restricted CMV-specific TCR beta clonotypes, which also provided the single most frequent clonotype in two of eight donors. Carriers of CMV infection plus the relevant HLA type were discriminated by the cumulative frequency of public TCR beta family members in the study cohort and in an independent roughly 350-donor cohort.

The instrument given in TCRdb is Illumina HiSeq 1500. TCRdb handled the public reads itself, with Q25 trimming in fastp and clone calling in MiXCR, and kept productive beta chains. Every CDR3 protein is listed once, alongside the most common genes and DNA of its rows. The sample table shows around 330,000 distinct CDR3 sequences, and 15% to 20% are seen once. In total, the top ten clones hold 12% of the sample. As for this clonotype: This receptor's antigen is unknown. Base quality data are lacking; no much larger clone is found one base away.

CDR1 LGHNA and CDR2 YNFKEQ were looked up in the germline V gene. Here V drops 1 base and J drops 2 bases, and the junction holds 8 bases not matched to any gene. The CDR3 runs 17 amino acids, cysteine and phenylalanine included. The CDR3 DNA has 51 bases and is translated from base 1. The sequence came from a human donor in good health (CMV status not recorded). Some clones in this sample may be carry-over from other donors' samples. The V and J segments used are TRBV4-2 and TRBJ2-1; the central 7 bases match TRBD1. The specimen sequenced was PBMCs. The CDR3 protein is CASSQGSDRAPYNEQFF. The sequenced DNA is TGTGCCAGCAGCCAAGGCTCAGACAGGGCCCCCTACAATGAGCAGTTCTTC.